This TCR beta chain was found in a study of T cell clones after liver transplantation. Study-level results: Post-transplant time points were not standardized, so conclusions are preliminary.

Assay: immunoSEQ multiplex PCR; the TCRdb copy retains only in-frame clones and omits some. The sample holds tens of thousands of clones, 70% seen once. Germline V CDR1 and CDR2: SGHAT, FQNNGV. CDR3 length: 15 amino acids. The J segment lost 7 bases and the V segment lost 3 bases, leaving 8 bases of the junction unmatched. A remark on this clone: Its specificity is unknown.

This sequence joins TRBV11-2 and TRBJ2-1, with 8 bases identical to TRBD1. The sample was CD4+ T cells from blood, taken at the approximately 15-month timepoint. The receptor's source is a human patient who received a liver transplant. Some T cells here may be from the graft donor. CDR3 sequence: CASSLTIGDRNEQFF. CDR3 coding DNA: TGTGCCAGCAGCTTGACCATTGGGGACAGGAATGAGCAGTTCTTC.